The rows below give T cell receptor beta chains drawn from one sample of a study of regulatory T cells in long-lasting Graves disease. MiXCR, run by TCRdb on the multiplex PCR reads, gives a single entry per CDR3 protein. This table holds 400,000 or so distinct CDR3 sequences, more than 20% found once. Sequences were derived from peripheral blood mononuclear cells (PBMCs), sampled when the disease was refractory, from a patient treated with antithyroid drugs. The receptors were gathered from a female donor with Graves disease. Each CDR3 is given with its conserved first and last residue. D genes are given only for firm matches. Clone size, where shown, is once, few, many, or a class for clones that have expanded.

v_call	d_call	j_call	clone_size	cdr3_aa	cdr3_nt
TRBV27	.	TRBJ2-5	many	CASSSGDEETQYF	TGTGCCAGCAGCTCGGGCGACGAAGAGACCCAGTACTTC
TRBV28	.	TRBJ2-5	many	CASSELEETQYF	TGTGCCAGCAGTGAGTTGGAGGAGACCCAGTACTTC
TRBV19	.	TRBJ2-1	.	CASSIDNKWQFF	TGTGCCAGTAGTATAGATAACAAGTGGCAGTTCTTC
TRBV11-2	.	TRBJ1-5	few	CASSLLGRNQPQHF	TGTGCCAGCAGCCTGCTGGGGCGAAATCAGCCCCAGCATTTT
TRBV2	.	TRBJ2-2	.	CASRAGTLLGANTGELFF	TGTGCCAGCAGAGCCGGGACCCTCCTTGGCGCGAACACCGGGGAGCTGTTTTTT
TRBV6-2/TRBV6-3	.	TRBJ1-5	.	CASRYRENQPQHF	TGTGCCAGCAGATACAGGGAAAATCAGCCCCAGCATTTT
TRBV20-1	TRBD1	TRBJ1-5	.	CSAAGTGKNSNQPQHF	TGCAGTGCTGCCGGGACAGGGAAAAATAGCAATCAGCCCCAGCATTTT
TRBV7-2	.	TRBJ2-7	.	CASSLAYREQYF	TGTGCCAGCAGCTTAGCTTACCGCGAGCAGTACTTC
TRBV7-3	.	TRBJ1-1	.	CASSLSGQTTEAFF	TGTGCCAGCAGCTTATCAGGGCAGACGACTGAAGCTTTCTTT
TRBV10-3	.	TRBJ1-5	many	CAISESTNSNQPQHF	TGTGCCATCAGTGAGTCGACTAATAGCAATCAGCCCCAGCATTTT
TRBV7-2	TRBD1	TRBJ1-5	few	CASSLVDRGDQPQHF	TGTGCCAGCAGCTTAGTGGACAGGGGTGACCAGCCCCAGCATTTT
TRBV12-3/TRBV12-4	TRBD2	TRBJ2-2	many	CASSSGPSGTSGKSSTGELFF	TGTGCCAGCAGTTCAGGTCCCTCCGGGACTAGCGGGAAGTCTAGCACCGGGGAGCTGTTTTTT
TRBV28	.	TRBJ2-2	many	CASRPLPGELFF	TGTGCCAGCAGACCGCTCCCCGGGGAGCTGTTTTTT
TRBV6-2/TRBV6-3	TRBD2	TRBJ2-1	.	CASSLAGVGEQFF	TGTGCCAGCAGTCTAGCGGGAGTCGGTGAGCAGTTCTTC
TRBV10-3	.	TRBJ2-4	few	CAIRQGVTGDIQYF	TGTGCCATCAGACAGGGCGTGACGGGGGACATTCAGTACTTC
TRBV2	.	TRBJ1-1	many	CASSGGKTSTEAFF	TGTGCCAGCAGTGGTGGGAAAACTAGCACTGAAGCTTTCTTT
TRBV20-1	TRBD1	TRBJ1-1	few	CSAEGTGTEAFF	TGCAGTGCAGAAGGGACAGGCACTGAAGCTTTCTTT
TRBV7-8	.	TRBJ1-1	many	CASSLAVMNTEAFF	TGTGCCAGCAGCTTAGCAGTTATGAACACTGAAGCTTTCTTT
TRBV11-2	.	TRBJ2-1	once	CASRTGSYNEQFF	TGTGCCTCCCGGACGGGGTCCTACAATGAGCAGTTCTTC
TRBV7-8	TRBD2	TRBJ2-7	.	CASSSRLAGDYEQYF	TGTGCCAGCAGCTCTAGACTAGCGGGAGACTACGAGCAGTACTTC
TRBV16	TRBD1	TRBJ1-2	once	CASSQWGQGLNYGYTF	TGTGCCAGCAGCCAATGGGGACAGGGTCTTAACTATGGCTACACCTTC
TRBV27	.	TRBJ1-5	many	CASTLTGGNQPQHF	TGTGCCAGCACCCTGACGGGTGGCAATCAGCCCCAGCATTTT
TRBV20-1	.	TRBJ2-4	.	CSANGLGRGGETVENIQYF	TGCAGTGCGAACGGACTAGGTAGAGGGGGGGAAACAGTGGAAAACATTCAGTACTTC
TRBV5-1	TRBD2	TRBJ2-1	.	CASSFYGGRSSYNEQFF	TGCGCCAGCAGCTTCTACGGCGGGAGGAGCTCCTACAATGAGCAGTTCTTC
TRBV7-2	.	TRBJ1-2	few	CASSLLTHYGYTF	TGTGCCAGCAGCTTATTAACACACTATGGCTACACCTTC
TRBV12-3/TRBV12-4	.	TRBJ2-7	few	CASSIDGHEQYF	TGTGCCAGCAGCATCGACGGCCACGAGCAGTACTTC
TRBV12-3/TRBV12-4	TRBD2	TRBJ2-2	few	CASSGLAGRGTGELFF	TGTGCCAGCAGTGGTTTAGCGGGAAGAGGGACCGGGGAGCTGTTTTTT
TRBV30	TRBD2	TRBJ2-7	.	CASSITLAGAQQYF	TGTGCCAGTAGTATCACACTAGCGGGAGCACAACAGTACTTC
TRBV4-3	TRBD1	TRBJ2-6	few	CASSQRTGAGANVLTF	TGCGCCAGCAGCCAACGGACAGGGGCTGGGGCCAACGTCCTGACTTTC
TRBV7-2	.	TRBJ2-7	few	CASSPQGSAREQYF	TGTGCCAGCAGCCCCCAGGGATCGGCGCGTGAGCAGTACTTC
TRBV11-1	.	TRBJ2-2	few	CASSLGNSVNTGELFF	TGTGCCAGCAGCTTAGGGAATAGCGTTAACACCGGGGAGCTGTTTTTT
TRBV27	TRBD2	TRBJ2-7	many	CASSLAGGPYEQYF	TGTGCCAGCAGTTTAGCGGGAGGGCCGTACGAGCAGTACTTC
TRBV5-4	.	TRBJ2-6	.	CASNSGANVLTF	TGTGCCAGCAACTCTGGGGCCAACGTCCTGACTTTC
TRBV3-1	.	TRBJ1-2	many	CASSPKGNYGYTF	TGTGCCAGCAGCCCCAAAGGGAACTATGGCTACACCTTC
TRBV2	.	TRBJ1-4	many	CASSGQVGEKLFF	TGTGCCAGCAGTGGCCAGGTTGGGGAAAAACTGTTTTTT
TRBV19	.	TRBJ1-1	.	CASSIASGAEAFF	TGTGCCAGTAGTATAGCGTCAGGGGCTGAAGCTTTCTTT
TRBV11-2	TRBD2	TRBJ2-7	many	CASSPLAGSVYEQYF	TGTGCCAGCAGCCCCCTAGCGGGGTCGGTATACGAGCAGTACTTC
TRBV9	TRBD2	TRBJ2-7	few	CASSQTQETSGSSGERYF	TGTGCCAGCAGCCAGACACAAGAAACTAGCGGGAGTTCGGGAGAGCGGTACTTC
TRBV30	.	TRBJ2-2	many	CAWSRGGIGSGELFF	TGTGCCTGGAGTAGGGGGGGGATAGGATCCGGGGAGCTGTTTTTT
TRBV3-1	.	TRBJ2-1	few	CASSQNEQFF	TGTGCCAGCAGCCAAAATGAGCAGTTCTTC